This TCR beta chain was profiled in a study of CD8 T cells in ankylosing spondylitis. MiXCR, run by TCRdb on the 5' RACE reads, gives a single entry per CDR3 protein. In the table there are 350,000 to 400,000 distinct CDR3 sequences, about 20% of which are singletons. This clonotype was observed a few times. Its target is unknown. The CDR3 extends over 15 amino acids. CDR1 is MGHRA and CDR2 is YSYEKL in the germline V gene. Between the trimmed V and J ends, which lost 1 base and 9 bases, there was a span of 13 bases. The study's findings and limits: Earlier literature documents some of the motif variants in reactive arthritis synovial fluid and blood. The study identified a TCR beta motif of several highly homologous variants that appeared characteristic of ankylosing spondylitis blood. The authors reported significant enrichment of disease-linked clones in matched ankylosing spondylitis synovial fluid.

The specimen sequenced was blood, either unsorted or a sorted T cell fraction (not recorded which). V gene TRBV4-1 combines with J gene TRBJ1-6; no clear D gene. This sequence was found in a male donor with ankylosing spondylitis or in good health (not recorded which). The CDR3 loop reads CASSQVRRRSSPLHF. In DNA form, the CDR3 reads TGCGCCAGCAGCCAAGTACGCAGGAGGAGTTCACCCCTCCACTTT.